The T cell receptor (beta chain) under discussion was sequenced for a study of blood T cell repertoires in COVID-19. Looked up from germline, CDR1 is MNHEY and CDR2 is SVGAGI. The CDR3 covers 15 residues. Germline trimming cut 6 bases from V and 9 bases from J; bases unmatched to any gene: 9. Authors' analysis steps: Researchers report that nucleated cell counts were estimated from reference gene primer amplification. Here immunoSEQ multiplex PCR was the method, and the copy in TCRdb shows in-frame clones only, minus some. D and trimming come from the DNA, and the V and J calls and clone size come from that table. The sample consists of 100,000 to 150,000 clones, around three quarters of them appearing once.

Sample: peripheral blood. The chain has TRBV6-5 and TRBJ1-6; 9 bases are a match to TRBD1. This clonotype was obtained from a man aged 40-49 years with active or convalescent COVID-19. CDR3 sequence reads: CASSLQGQGSSPLHF. CDR3 DNA sequence: TGTGCCAGCAGCCTGCAGGGACAGGGAAGTTCACCCCTCCACTTT.